The entry below gives a single T cell receptor (beta chain) sequence along with its context. Antigen specificity is unknown. Sequencing used immunoSEQ multiplex PCR; TCRdb keeps in-frame clones, though not all of them. Of 90,000 to 130,000 clones listed, about four fifths are singletons. The data originate from a study of radiotherapy plus CTLA-4 blockade in lung cancer. Study summary: For 15% to 20% of patients, objective responses occurred, and roughly 30% had disease control.

This CDR3 region has 13 residues. J lost 6 bases, V lost 1 base, and 2 bases had no gene match. Germline V lookup: CDR1 SGHVS, CDR2 FQNEAQ. Whole-study findings and limits: After treatment with radiotherapy plus ipilimumab, TCR clones that came from the tumor expanded in blood. Dynamics of early blood T cell clones, together with interferon-beta, were reportedly the best predictors of response.

The study treated chemo-refractory metastatic non-small-cell lung cancer patients with focal radiation plus ipilimumab CTLA-4 blockade. The receptor comes from a human donor with non-small cell lung cancer that progressed on radiotherapy plus ipilimumab. Some clones in this sample may be carry-over from other donors' samples. The material was peripheral blood, obtained from a patient treated with radiotherapy plus ipilimumab. The V gene is TRBV7-8, the J gene TRBJ1-1; 7 bases match TRBD1. The CDR3 nucleotides read TGTGCCAGCAGCTTAGTTCAGGGGGCTGAAGCTTTCTTT. It is translated as CASSLVQGAEAFF.